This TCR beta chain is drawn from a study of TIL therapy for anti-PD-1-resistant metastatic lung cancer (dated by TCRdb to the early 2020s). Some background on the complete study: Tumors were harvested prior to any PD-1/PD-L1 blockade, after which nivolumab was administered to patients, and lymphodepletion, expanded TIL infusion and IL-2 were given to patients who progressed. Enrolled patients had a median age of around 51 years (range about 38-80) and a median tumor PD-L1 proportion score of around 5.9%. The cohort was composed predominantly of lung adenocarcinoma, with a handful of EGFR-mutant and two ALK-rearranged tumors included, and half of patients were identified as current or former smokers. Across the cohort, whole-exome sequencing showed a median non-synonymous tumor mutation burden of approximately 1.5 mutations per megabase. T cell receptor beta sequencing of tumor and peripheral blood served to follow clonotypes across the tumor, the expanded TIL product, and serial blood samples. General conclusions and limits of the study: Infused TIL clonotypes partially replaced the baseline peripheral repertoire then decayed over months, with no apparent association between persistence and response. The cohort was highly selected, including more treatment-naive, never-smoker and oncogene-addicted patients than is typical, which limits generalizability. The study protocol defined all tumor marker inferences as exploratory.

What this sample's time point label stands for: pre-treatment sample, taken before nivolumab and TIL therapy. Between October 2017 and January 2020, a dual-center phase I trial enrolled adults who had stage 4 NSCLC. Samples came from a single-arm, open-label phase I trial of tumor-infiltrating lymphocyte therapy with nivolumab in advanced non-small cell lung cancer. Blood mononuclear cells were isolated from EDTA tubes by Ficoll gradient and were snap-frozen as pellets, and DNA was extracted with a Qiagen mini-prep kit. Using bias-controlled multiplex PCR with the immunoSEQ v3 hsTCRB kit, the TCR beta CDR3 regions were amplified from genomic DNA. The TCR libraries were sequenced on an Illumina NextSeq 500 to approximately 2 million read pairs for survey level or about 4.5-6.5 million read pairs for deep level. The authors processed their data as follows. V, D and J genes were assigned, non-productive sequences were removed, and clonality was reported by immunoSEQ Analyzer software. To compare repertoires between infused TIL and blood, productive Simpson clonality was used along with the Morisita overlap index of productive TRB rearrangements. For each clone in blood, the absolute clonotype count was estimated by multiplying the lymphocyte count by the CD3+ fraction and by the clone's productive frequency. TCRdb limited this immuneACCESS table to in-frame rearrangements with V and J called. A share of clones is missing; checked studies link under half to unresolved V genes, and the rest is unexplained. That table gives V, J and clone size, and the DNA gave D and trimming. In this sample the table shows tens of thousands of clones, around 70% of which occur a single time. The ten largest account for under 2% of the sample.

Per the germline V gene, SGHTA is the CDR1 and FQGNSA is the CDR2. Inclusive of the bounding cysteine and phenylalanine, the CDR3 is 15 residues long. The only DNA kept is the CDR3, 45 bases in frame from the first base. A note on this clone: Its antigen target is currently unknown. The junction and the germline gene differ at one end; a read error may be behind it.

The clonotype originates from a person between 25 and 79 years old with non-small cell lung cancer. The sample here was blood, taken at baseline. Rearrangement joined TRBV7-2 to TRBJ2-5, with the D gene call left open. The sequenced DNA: TGTGCCAGCAGCTTAGCGTCGATAGGTCAAGGGACCCAGTACTTC. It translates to CASSLASIGQGTQYF.